This paragraph covers one T cell receptor beta chain sequence. This sample is part of a study of blood T cell repertoires in COVID-19. Adults between roughly 18 and 95 years of age took part from 20 to 25 US areas. Cohort assignment relied on participant-reported clinical history. Germline V gene lookup returns CDR1 SNHLY and CDR2 FYNNEI. The CDR3 consists of 16 residues. Trimming left V 5 bases short and J 0 bases short, with 14 bases between. Original data processing: The authors estimated nucleated cell counts from reference gene primer amplification. The assay was immunoSEQ multiplex PCR, and TCRdb's table has in-frame clones only and misses some. The V and J calls and clone size come from that table; D and trimming were worked out from the DNA. The sample shows hundreds of thousands of clones, nearly 90% of them seen only once.

The chain combines TRBV2 with TRBJ1-5; TRBD1 is a possible D gene (6 bases). This clonotype originated in a woman in her late teens or twenties with acute COVID-19. Sequencing was performed on PBMCs or T cells enriched from blood (not recorded which). This CDR3 is CASSRQALYSNQPQHF. The CDR3 nucleotides read TGTGCCAGCAGTCGACAGGCCCTCTATAGCAATCAGCCCCAGCATTTT.